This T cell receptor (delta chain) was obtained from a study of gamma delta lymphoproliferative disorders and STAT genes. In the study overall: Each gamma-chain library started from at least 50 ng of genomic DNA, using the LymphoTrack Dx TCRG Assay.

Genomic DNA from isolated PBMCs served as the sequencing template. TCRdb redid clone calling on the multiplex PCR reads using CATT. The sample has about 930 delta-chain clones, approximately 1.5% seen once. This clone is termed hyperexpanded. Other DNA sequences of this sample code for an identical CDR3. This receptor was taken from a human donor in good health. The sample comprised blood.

The CDR3 DNA sequence: TGTGCCTGTGACCCGCTTCGGCCAGGTACTCGTTCATACACCGATAAACTCATCTTT. Amino acid sequence: CACDPLRPGTRSYTDKLIF. The V and J genes are TRDV2 and TRDJ1; no firm D call. From germline, CDR1 is GEAIGNYY and CDR2 EKD. The CDR3 extends over 19 amino acids. V lost 3 bases and J lost 0, with 25 bases in between.